The sequence of this T cell receptor (beta chain) was determined in a study of T cell responses to AZD1222 COVID-19 vaccine. Trimming stripped 8 bases from V and 7 bases from J, with 17 bases between. The CDR3 runs to 14 residues. Germline V gives CDR1 MGHDK, CDR2 SYGVNS. Note on this clone: Its antigen is not identified.

Profiled with immunoSEQ multiplex PCR; TCRdb holds only in-frame clones, not every one. The table lists 100,000 to 150,000 clones, 88% of them singletons, with about 4.7% in the top ten. Study-level results: Donors in the cohort were predominantly white British and more often female, and clonal diversity was possibly underestimated. Baseline serology detected seropositivity in only 6 or 7 AZD1222 recipients. Spike-specific TCR depth and breadth grew after two AZD1222 doses. Vaccine-associated CD4 TCRs ranged over spike, dominating at 160-218 and 743-854.

The specimen was peripheral blood, collected on day 0 of AZD1222 vaccination. This chain uses TRBV25-1 with TRBJ2-2; a possible D gene is TRBD1 (6 bases). The sequence derives from an adult in good health. CDR3 DNA sequence: TGTGCCAGCGAAGGGGGTAGTTGGCGCGGGGAGCTGTTTTTT. Translating it yields CASEGGSWRGELFF. Filled out from reference TRBV25-1 and TRBJ2-2, the complete variable domain reads EADIYQTPRYLVIGTGKKITLECSQTMGHDKMYWYQQDPGMELHLIHYSYGVNSTEKGDLSSESTVSRIRTEHFPLTLESARPSHTSQYLCASEGGSWRGELFFGEGSRLTVL.